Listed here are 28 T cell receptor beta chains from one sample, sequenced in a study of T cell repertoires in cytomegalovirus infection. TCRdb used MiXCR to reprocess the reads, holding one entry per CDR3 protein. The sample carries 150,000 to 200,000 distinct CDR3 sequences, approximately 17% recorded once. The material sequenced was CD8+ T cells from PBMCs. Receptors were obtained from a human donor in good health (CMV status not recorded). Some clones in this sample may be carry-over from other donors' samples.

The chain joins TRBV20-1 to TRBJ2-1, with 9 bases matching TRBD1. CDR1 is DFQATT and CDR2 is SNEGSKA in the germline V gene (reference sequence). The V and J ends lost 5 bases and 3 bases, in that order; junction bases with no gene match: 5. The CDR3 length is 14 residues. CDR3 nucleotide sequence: TGCAGTGCTGCGACAGGGGGGGACTACAATGAGCAGTTCTTC. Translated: CSAATGGDYNEQFF.

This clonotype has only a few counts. DNA for the CDR3: TGCAGCGTTGAAGATCGATCCTACGAGCAGTACTTC. It translates to CSVEDRSYEQYF. The V and J genes are TRBV29-1 and TRBJ2-7; D unresolved. The V end lost 0 bases, the J end lost 1 base, and 4 bases lay between the germline ends. Germline V gene data show CDR1 as SQVTM and CDR2 as ANQGSEA. The CDR3 consists of 12 residues.

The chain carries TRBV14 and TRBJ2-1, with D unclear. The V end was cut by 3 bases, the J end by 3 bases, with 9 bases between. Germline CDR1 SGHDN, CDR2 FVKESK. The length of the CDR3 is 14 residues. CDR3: CASSHVRGYNEQFF. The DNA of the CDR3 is TGTGCCAGCAGCCATGTAAGAGGCTACAATGAGCAGTTCTTC.

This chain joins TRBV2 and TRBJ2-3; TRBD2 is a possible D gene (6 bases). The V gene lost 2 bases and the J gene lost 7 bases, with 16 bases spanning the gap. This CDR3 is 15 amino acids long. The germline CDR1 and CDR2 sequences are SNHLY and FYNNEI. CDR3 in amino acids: CASSERLGGQNTQYF. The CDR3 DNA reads TGTGCCAGCAGTGAAAGATTAGGAGGGCAGAATACGCAGTATTTT.

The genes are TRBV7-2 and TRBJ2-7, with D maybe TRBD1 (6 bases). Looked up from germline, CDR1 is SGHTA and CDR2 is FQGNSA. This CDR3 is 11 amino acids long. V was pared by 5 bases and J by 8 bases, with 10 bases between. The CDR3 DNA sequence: TGTGCCAGCAGCAAAGGACAGAAGCAGTACTTC. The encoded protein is CASSKGQKQYF.

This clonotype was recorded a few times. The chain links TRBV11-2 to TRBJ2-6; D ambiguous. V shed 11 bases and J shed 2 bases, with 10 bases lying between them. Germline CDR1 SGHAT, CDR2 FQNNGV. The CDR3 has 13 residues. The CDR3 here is CAGGYPGANVLTF. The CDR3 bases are TGTGCCGGCGGATACCCTGGGGCCAACGTCCTGACTTTC.

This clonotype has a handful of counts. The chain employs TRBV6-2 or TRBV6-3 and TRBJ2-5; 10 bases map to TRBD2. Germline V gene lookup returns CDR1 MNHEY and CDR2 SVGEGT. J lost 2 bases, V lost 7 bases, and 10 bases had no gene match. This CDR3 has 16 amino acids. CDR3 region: CASKRLAGETQETQYF. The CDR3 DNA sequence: TGTGCCAGCAAGAGGCTAGCGGGGGAAACGCAAGAGACCCAGTACTTC.

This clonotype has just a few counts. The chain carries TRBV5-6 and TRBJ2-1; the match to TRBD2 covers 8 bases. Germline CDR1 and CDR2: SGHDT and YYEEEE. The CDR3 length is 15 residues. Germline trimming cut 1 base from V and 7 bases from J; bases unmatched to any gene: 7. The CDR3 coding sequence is TGTGCCAGCAGCTTGTCTAGCGGGTGGGGAAATGAGCAGTTCTTC. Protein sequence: CASSLSSGWGNEQFF.

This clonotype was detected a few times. The CDR3 reads CSARPLDTTEQFF. The CDR3 DNA sequence: TGCAGTGCTAGGCCCCTCGATACGACTGAGCAGTTCTTC. The rearrangement links TRBV20-1 to TRBJ2-1, with D unclear. The V gene lost 3 bases and the J gene lost 9 bases, with 15 bases spanning the gap. The CDR3 length is 13 residues. Germline values: CDR1 DFQATT, CDR2 SNEGSKA (reference sequence).

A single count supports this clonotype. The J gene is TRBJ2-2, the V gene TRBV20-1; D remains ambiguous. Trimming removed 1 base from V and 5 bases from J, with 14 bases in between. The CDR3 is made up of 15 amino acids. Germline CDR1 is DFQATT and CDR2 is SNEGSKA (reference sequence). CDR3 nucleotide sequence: TGCAGTGCTAGAGGATATGGGGATGGAACCGGGGAGCTGTTTTTT. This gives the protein CSARGYGDGTGELFF.

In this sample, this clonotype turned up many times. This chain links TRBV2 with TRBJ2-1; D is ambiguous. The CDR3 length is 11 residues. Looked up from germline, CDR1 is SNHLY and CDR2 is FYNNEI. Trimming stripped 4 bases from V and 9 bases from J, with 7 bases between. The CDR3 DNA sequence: TGTGCCAGCAGTGTCGCACCTGAGCAGTTCTTC. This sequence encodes CASSVAPEQFF.

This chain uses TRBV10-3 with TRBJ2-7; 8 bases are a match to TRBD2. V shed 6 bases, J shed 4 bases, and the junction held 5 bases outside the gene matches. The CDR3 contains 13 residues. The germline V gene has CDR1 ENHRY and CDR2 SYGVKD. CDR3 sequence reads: CAISPAGGYEQYF. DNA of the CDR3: TGTGCCATCAGCCCCGCGGGGGGATACGAGCAGTACTTC.

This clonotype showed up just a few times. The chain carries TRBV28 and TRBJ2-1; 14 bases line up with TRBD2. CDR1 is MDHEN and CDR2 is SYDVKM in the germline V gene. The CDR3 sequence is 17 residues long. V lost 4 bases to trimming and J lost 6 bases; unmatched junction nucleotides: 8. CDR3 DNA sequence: TGTGCCAGCAGTTCCGGACTAGCGGGAGGATTCCGCAATGAGCAGTTCTTC. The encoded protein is CASSSGLAGGFRNEQFF.

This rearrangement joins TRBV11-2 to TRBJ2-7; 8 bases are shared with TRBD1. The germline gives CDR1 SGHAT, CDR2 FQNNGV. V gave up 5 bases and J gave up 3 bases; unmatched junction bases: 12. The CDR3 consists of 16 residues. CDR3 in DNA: TGTGCCAGCAGCCTCAGTCCCGGGACAGGAAACTACGAGCAGTACTTC. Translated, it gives CASSLSPGTGNYEQYF.

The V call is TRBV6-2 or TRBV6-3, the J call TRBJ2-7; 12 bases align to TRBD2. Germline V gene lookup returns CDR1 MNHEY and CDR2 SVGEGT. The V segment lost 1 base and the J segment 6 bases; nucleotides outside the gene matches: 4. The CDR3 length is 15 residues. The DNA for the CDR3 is TGTGCCAGCAGTTACTTGACTAGCGGGAGTAGCGAGCAGTACTTC. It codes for CASSYLTSGSSEQYF.

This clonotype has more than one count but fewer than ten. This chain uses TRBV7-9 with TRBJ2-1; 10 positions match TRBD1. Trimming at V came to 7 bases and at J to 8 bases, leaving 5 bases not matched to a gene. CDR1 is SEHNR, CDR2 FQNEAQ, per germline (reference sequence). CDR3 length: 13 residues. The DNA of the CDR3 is TGTGCCAGCACCCCGACAGGGGGCGATGAGCAGTTCTTC. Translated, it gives CASTPTGGDEQFF.

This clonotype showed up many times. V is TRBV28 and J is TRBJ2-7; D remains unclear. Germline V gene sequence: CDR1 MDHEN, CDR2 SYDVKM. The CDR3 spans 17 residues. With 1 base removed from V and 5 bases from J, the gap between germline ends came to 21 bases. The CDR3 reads CASSLLAALVQANEQYF. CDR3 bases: TGTGCCAGCAGTTTATTAGCTGCCCTCGTCCAAGCGAACGAGCAGTACTTC.

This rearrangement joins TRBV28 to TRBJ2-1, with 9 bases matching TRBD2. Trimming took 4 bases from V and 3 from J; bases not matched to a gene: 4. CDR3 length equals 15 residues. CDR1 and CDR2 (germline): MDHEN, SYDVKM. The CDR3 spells CASSSSGVVYNEQFF. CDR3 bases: TGTGCCAGCAGTTCTAGCGGGGTGGTCTACAATGAGCAGTTCTTC. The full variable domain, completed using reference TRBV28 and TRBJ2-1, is DVKVTQSSRYLVKRTGEKVFLECVQDMDHENMFWYRQDPGLGLRLIYFSYDVKMKEKGDIPEGYSVSREKKERFSLILESASTNQTSMYLCASSSSGVVYNEQFFGPGTRLTVL.

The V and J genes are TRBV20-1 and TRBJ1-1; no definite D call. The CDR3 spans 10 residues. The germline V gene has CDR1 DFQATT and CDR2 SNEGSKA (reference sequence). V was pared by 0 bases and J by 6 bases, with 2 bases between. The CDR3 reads CSARDPEAFF. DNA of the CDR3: TGCAGTGCTAGAGACCCTGAAGCTTTCTTT.

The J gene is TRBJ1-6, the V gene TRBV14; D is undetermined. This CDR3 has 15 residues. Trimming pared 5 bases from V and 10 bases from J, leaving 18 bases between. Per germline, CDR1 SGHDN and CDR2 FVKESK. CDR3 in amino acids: CASSVFKAPRSPLHF. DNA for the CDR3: TGTGCCAGCAGCGTCTTCAAGGCCCCGAGGTCACCCCTCCACTTT.

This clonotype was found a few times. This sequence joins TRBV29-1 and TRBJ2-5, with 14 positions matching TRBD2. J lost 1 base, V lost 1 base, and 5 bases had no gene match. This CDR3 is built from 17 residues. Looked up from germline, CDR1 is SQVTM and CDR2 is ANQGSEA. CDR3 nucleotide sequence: TGCAGCGTTGAAGGCGGACTAGCGGGGGGCCTCCAAGAGACCCAGTACTTC. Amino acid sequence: CSVEGGLAGGLQETQYF.

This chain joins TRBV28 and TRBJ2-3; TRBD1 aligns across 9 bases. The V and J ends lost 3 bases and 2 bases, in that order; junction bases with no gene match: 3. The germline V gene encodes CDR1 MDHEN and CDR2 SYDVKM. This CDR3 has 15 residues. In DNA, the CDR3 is TGTGCCAGCAGTTTGGGACAGGGTTCCACAGATACGCAGTATTTT. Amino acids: CASSLGQGSTDTQYF. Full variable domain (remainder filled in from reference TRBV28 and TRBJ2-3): DVKVTQSSRYLVKRTGEKVFLECVQDMDHENMFWYRQDPGLGLRLIYFSYDVKMKEKGDIPEGYSVSREKKERFSLILESASTNQTSMYLCASSLGQGSTDTQYFGPGTRLTVL.

The CDR3 is CSVGGLDEAFF. CDR3 in DNA: TGCAGCGTTGGAGGGTTGGATGAAGCTTTCTTT. V gene TRBV29-1 combines with J gene TRBJ1-1; D gene ambiguous. The germline CDR1 and CDR2 sequences are SQVTM and ANQGSEA. CDR3 size: 11 residues. V lost 4 bases and J 7 bases, leaving 10 bases between the germline ends. Full variable domain (rest looked up from reference TRBV29-1 and TRBJ1-1): SAVISQKPSRDICQRGTSLTIQCQVDSQVTMMFWYRQQPGQSLTLIATANQGSEATYESGFVIDKFPISRPNLTFSTLTVSNMSPEDSSIYLCSVGGLDEAFFGQGTRLTVV.

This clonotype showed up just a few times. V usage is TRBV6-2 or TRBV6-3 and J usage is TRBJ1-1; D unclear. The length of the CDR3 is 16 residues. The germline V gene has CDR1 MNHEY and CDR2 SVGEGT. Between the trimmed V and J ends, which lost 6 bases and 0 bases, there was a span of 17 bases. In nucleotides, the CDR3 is TGTGCCAGCAGCTCCGGACCGAACTATCTGAACACTGAAGCTTTCTTT. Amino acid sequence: CASSSGPNYLNTEAFF.

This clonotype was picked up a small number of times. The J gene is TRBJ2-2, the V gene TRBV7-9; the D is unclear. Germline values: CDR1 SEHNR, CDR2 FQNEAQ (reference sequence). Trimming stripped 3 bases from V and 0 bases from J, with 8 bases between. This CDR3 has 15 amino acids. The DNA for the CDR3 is TGTGCCAGCAGCTTCTCTCTACCGAACACCGGGGAGCTGTTTTTT. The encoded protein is CASSFSLPNTGELFF. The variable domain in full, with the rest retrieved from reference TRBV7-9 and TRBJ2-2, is DTGVSQNPRHKITKRGQNVTFRCDPISEHNRLYWYRQTLGQGPEFLTYFQNEAQLEKSRLLSDRFSAERPKGSFSTLEIQRTEQGDSAMYLCASSFSLPNTGELFFGEGSRLTVL.

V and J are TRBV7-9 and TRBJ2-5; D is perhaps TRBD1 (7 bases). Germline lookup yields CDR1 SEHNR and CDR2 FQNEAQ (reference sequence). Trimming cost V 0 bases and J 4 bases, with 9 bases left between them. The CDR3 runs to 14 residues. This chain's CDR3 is CASSLARDRETQYF. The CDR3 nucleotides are TGTGCCAGCAGCTTAGCGCGGGACAGAGAGACCCAGTACTTC.

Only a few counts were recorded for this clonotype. CDR3 DNA sequence: TGTGCCAGCAGCTTAACGGACATATCTTACACCGGGGAGCTGTTTTTT. This gives the protein CASSLTDISYTGELFF. The genes are TRBV7-9 and TRBJ2-2, with D possibly being TRBD1 (5 bases). V was trimmed by 2 bases and J by 3 bases, leaving 13 bases between them. CDR1 and CDR2 from the germline V gene are SEHNR and FQNEAQ (reference sequence). The CDR3 covers 16 residues.

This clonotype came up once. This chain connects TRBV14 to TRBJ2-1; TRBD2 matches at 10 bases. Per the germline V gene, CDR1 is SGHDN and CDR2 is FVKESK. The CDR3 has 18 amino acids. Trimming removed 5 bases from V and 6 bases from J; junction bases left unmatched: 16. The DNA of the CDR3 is TGTGCCAGCAGCTCGGACAGCGACGGACTAGCGGAAAGCAATGAGCAGTTCTTC. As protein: CASSSDSDGLAESNEQFF.